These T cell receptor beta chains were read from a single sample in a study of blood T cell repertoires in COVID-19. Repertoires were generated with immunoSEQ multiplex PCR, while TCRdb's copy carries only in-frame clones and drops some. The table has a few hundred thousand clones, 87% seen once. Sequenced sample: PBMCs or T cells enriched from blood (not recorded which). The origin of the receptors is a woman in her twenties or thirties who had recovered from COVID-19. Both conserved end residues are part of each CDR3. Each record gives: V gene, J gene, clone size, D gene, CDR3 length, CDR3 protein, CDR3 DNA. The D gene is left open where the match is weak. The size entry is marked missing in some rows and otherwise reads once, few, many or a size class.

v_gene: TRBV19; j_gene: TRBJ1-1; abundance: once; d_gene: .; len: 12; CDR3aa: CASSIYGVEAFF; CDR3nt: TGTGCCAGTAGTATTTACGGAGTTGAAGCTTTCTTT
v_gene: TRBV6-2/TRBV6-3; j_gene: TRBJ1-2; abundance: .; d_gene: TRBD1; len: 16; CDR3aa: CASSRTGTMLIYGYTF; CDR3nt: TGTGCCAGCAGTCGGACAGGCACGATGTTAATTTATGGCTACACCTTC
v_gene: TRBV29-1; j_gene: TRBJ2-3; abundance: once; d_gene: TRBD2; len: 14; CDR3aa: CSGASGGFTDTQYF; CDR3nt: TGCAGCGGAGCTAGCGGGGGATTCACAGATACGCAGTATTTT
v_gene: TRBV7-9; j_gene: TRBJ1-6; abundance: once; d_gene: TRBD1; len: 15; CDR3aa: CASSFITGEVRPLHF; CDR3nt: TGTGCCAGCAGCTTCATAACAGGGGAAGTCAGACCCCTCCACTTT
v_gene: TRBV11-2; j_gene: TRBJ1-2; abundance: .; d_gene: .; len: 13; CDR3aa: CASSSRQAYGYTF; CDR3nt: TGTGCCAGCAGCTCTAGACAGGCCTATGGCTACACCTTC
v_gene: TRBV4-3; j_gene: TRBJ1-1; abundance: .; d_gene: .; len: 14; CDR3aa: CASSQDLGGLEAFF; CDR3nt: TGCGCCAGCAGCCAAGATCTCGGAGGGCTTGAAGCTTTCTTT
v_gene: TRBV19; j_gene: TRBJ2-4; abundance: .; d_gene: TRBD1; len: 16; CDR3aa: CASSPGQGLAKNIQYF; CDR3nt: TGTGCCAGTAGTCCCGGACAGGGATTAGCCAAAAACATTCAGTACTTC
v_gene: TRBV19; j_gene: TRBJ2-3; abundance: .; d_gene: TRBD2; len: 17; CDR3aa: CASSMRAGGRSTDTQYF; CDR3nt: TGTGCCAGTAGTATGCGAGCGGGGGGACGTAGCACAGATACGCAGTATTTT
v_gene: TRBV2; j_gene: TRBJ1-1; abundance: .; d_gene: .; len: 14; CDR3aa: CASSEALPGTEAFF; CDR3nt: TGTGCCAGCAGTGAAGCGCTTCCGGGCACTGAAGCTTTCTTT
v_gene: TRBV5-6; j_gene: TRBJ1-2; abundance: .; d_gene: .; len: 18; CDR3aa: CASSSVRVSDGTHYGYTF; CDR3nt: TGTGCCAGCAGCTCCGTACGGGTTTCCGACGGAACCCACTATGGCTACACCTTC
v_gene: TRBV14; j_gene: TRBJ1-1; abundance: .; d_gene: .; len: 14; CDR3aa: CASSQGRFTRGAFF; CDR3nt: TGTGCCAGCAGCCAAGGACGTTTTACCCGCGGAGCTTTCTTT
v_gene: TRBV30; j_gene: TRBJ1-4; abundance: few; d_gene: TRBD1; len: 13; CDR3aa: CAWTGGFNEKLFF; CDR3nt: TGTGCCTGGACAGGGGGCTTTAATGAAAAACTGTTTTTT
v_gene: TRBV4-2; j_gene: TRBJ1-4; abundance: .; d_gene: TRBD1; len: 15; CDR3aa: CASSQGDRVGEKLFF; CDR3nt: TGTGCCAGCAGCCAAGGGGACAGGGTTGGTGAAAAACTGTTTTTT
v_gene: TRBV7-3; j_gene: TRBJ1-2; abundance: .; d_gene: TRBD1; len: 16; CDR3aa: CASSLKGTAGNYGYTF; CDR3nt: TGTGCCAGCAGCCTCAAGGGGACAGCAGGGAACTATGGCTACACCTTC
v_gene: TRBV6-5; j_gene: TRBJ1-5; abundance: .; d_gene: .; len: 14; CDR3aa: CASRAEGSNQPQHF; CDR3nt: TGTGCCAGCAGGGCGGAGGGTAGCAATCAGCCCCAGCATTTT
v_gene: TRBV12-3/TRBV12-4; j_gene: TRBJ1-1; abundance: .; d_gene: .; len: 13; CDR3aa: CASTETQNTEAFF; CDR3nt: TGTGCCAGCACCGAGACACAAAACACTGAAGCTTTCTTT
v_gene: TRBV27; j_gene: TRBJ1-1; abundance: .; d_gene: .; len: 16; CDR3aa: CASREWMASLDTEAFF; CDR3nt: TGTGCCAGCCGGGAATGGATGGCCTCCCTGGACACTGAAGCTTTCTTT
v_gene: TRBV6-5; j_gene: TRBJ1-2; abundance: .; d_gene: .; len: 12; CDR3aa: CASSRQDYGYTF; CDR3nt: TGTGCCAGCAGTCGACAGGACTATGGCTACACCTTC
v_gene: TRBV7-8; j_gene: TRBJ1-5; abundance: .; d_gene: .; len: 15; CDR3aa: CASSPSRQGNQPQHF; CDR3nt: TGTGCCAGCAGTCCCTCCCGGCAGGGGAATCAGCCCCAGCATTTT
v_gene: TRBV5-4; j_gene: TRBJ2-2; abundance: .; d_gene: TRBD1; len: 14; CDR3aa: CASRAGGAGGELFF; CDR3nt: TGTGCCAGCAGGGCAGGGGGCGCCGGCGGGGAGCTGTTTTTT
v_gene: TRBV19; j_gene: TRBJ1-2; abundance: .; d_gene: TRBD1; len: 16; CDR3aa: CASISLRTGREDGYTF; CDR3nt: TGTGCCAGCATTTCCTTGAGGACAGGGAGAGAGGATGGCTACACCTTC
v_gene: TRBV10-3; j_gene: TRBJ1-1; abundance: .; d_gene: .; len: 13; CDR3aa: CAISGVLNTEAFF; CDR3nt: TGTGCCATCAGCGGGGTCCTGAACACTGAAGCTTTCTTT
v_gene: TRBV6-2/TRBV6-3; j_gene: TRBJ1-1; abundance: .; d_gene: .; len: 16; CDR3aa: CASSARGGFMNTEAFF; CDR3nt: TGTGCCAGCAGTGCCCGCGGGGGATTCATGAACACTGAAGCTTTCTTT
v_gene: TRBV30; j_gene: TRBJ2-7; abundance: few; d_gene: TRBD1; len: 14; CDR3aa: CAWSPGTGGYEQYF; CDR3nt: TGTGCCTGGAGCCCCGGGACAGGGGGATACGAGCAGTACTTC
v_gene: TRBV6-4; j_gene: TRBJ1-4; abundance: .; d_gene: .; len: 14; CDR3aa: CASSPDPRGEKLFF; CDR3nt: TGTGCCAGCAGCCCGGACCCGCGGGGTGAAAAACTGTTTTTT
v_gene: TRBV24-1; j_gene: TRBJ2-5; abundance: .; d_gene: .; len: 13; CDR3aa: CATSAGSQETQYF; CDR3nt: TGTGCCACCAGTGCCGGGTCCCAAGAGACCCAGTACTTC
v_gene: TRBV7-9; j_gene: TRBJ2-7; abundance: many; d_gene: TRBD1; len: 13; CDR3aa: CASSSTGGYEQYF; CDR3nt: TGTGCCAGCAGCTCGACAGGGGGCTACGAGCAGTACTTC
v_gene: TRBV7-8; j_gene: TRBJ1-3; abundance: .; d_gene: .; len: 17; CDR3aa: CASSLPGGGRFGNTIYF; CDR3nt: TGTGCCAGCAGCTTACCGGGCGGGGGGCGATTTGGAAACACCATATATTTT
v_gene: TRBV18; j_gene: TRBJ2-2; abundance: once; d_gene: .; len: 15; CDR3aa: CASHRVLANTGELFF; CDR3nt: TGTGCCAGTCACAGGGTTCTGGCGAACACCGGGGAGCTGTTTTTT
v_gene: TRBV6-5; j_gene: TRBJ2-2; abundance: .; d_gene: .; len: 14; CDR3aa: CASNRLGSTGELFF; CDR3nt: TGTGCCAGCAACCGCCTCGGTTCCACCGGGGAGCTGTTTTTT
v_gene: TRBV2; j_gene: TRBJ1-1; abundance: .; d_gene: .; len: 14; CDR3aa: CASLGGRENTEAFF; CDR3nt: TGTGCCAGCCTTGGGGGCAGGGAGAACACTGAAGCTTTCTTT
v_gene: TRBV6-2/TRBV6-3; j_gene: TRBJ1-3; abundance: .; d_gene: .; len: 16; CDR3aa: CASSPRARSSGNTIYF; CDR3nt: TGTGCCAGCAGCCCCAGGGCCCGATCCTCTGGAAACACCATATATTTT
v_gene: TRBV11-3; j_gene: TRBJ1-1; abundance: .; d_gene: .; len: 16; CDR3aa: CASNLGANRGSTEAFF; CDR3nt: TGTGCCAGCAACTTAGGGGCCAATCGAGGGAGCACTGAAGCTTTCTTT
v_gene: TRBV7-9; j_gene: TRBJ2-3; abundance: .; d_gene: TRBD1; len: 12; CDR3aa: CASSSQGDTQYF; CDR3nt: TGTGCCAGCAGCTCACAGGGGGATACGCAGTATTTT
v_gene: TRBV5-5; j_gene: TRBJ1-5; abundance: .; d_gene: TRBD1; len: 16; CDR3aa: CASSLGSGGGNQPQHF; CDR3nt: TGTGCCAGCAGCTTGGGGTCAGGGGGAGGCAATCAGCCCCAGCATTTT
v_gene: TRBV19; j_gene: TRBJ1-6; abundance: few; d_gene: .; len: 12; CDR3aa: CASSIVRGPLHF; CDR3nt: TGTGCCAGTAGTATAGTTCGGGGGCCCCTCCACTTT
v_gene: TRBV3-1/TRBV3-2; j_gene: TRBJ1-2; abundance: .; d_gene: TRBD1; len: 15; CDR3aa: CASSHSDRVTDGYTF; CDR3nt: TGTGCCAGCAGCCATTCGGACAGGGTAACGGATGGCTACACCTTC
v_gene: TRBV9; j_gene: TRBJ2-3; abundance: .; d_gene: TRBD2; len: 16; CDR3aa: CASSAASGGPTDTQYF; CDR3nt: TGTGCCAGCAGCGCCGCTAGCGGGGGGCCCACAGATACGCAGTATTTT
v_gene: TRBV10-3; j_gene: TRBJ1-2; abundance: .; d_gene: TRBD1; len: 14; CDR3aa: CAIRPNRGRDGYTF; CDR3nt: TGTGCCATCAGACCCAACAGGGGGAGGGATGGCTACACCTTC
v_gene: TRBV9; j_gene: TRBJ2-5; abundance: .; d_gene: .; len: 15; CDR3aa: CASSVGALTSETQYF; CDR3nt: TGTGCCAGCAGCGTAGGTGCCCTTACGAGTGAGACCCAGTACTTC